A single T cell receptor (beta chain) is shown here with its context. This clone has a single count. The antigen it binds to is not known. Base qualities are not at hand, and no much larger clone is one base apart. This sample was taken from a study of cytomegalovirus exposure and HLA in healthy donors (dated by TCRdb to about 2017). Some background on the complete study: In an earlier analysis of under 750 of the donors, less than 350 Gb of sequence data and some 100 million unique TCR beta sequences from about 179 million T cells were reported. An early release that covered roughly 600 HLA-typed donors contained approximately 290 gigabases of sequencing data and about 84 million unique TCR sequences. Of the 350 to 450 genotyped donors, approximately 83% fell in the genetic ancestry cluster associated with self-reported Caucasian donors. The study aimed to test whether signatures of past pathogen exposure could be identified by cataloging public T cell receptors. The study used immunosequencing to profile the T cell repertoires of around 600 subjects and linked those repertoires to cytomegalovirus serostatus. Along with the 666-subject first cohort, a separate validation cohort of some 130 different subjects was used. The study combined high-throughput TCR immunosequencing, statistical association of individual TCRs with disease status, and machine learning to predict cytomegalovirus infection status. To study patterns of TCR occurrence, a later analysis re-analyzed previously published TCR beta repertoires from under 750 donors and added high-resolution HLA genotyping. The later analysis used no new phenotypic data to find candidate immune exposures, relying instead on TCR beta sequences and their occurrence across donors. To decide whether each TCR beta V gene segment behaved as functional or pseudogenic, an earlier analysis of several hundred of the donors relied on high-throughput TCR beta sequencing. Alongside the repertoire data, information on donor age, sex, ethnicity and CMV serostatus was compiled. A later genetic analysis used genome-wide SNP genotypes for about 60% of the 666 donors, treating that subset as a discovery cohort. Every repertoire in the discovery cohort had been generated on one and the same sequencing platform. Both class I and class II loci were covered by HLA typing, at four-digit resolution. The number of typed donors differed by locus: roughly 629-630 for A, B, C, DRB1 and DQB1; some 540 for DQA1; 606 for DPA1; and about 470 for DPB1. Roughly 5 DR-DQ haplotypes were handled as single units for association and clustering, since linkage in the cohort was strong. Across approximately 420 genotyped donors of the cohort, an average of about 220,000 unique TCR beta nucleotide sequences per donor were sequenced, and approximately 17% of those sequences were non-productive.

The germline V gene encodes CDR1 MNHEY and CDR2 SVGAGI. Here V drops 2 bases and J drops 3 bases, and the junction holds 8 bases not matched to any gene. CDR3 length: 16 amino acids, cysteine to phenylalanine. The CDR3 DNA has 48 bases and is translated from base 1. What the research found in general, with its limitations: It was suggested by the authors that the approach could potentially be generalized to other disease states and immunological phenotypes. In a later genetic analysis, a missense DCLRE1C variant was associated with V-gene and J-gene trimming of TCR beta chains, and the association was replicated in an independent cohort. A further reported finding was that TCR beta sequences accurately predicted the HLA-A and HLA-B alleles for most subjects in the first cohort. Roughly uniform sequencing depth across donors was assumed in presence/absence analyses, although this assumption may not hold. A later analysis found that HLA-associated TCR beta chains were more clonally expanded and had lower generation probabilities than equally common non-associated chains. The classifier was reported to diagnose cytomegalovirus status with high specificity and sensitivity in both the original cohort and the validation cohort. Strong co-occurrence of HLA alleles, especially DR and DQ, made assigning TCR associations to individual alleles difficult. The study listed 150 to 200 TCR beta chains as associated with cytomegalovirus. A later analysis reported that several top co-occurrence clusters appeared linked to parvovirus B19, influenza, CMV and Epstein-Barr virus. The earlier analysis of 587 of the donors excluded some 16 rarely observed V segments, including chromosome 9 orphons, because counts were too low. This cohort had only TCR beta chains sequenced, and the lack of alpha or paired-chain data limited which features could be detected. Across donors, most TCR sequences were observed very rarely, whereas some public TCRs were present in many individuals. For the cohort, immune exposure information was limited to CMV serostatus. Specific HLA alleles were associated with around 18,000 TCR beta sequences at a false discovery rate of 0.05 in a later analysis. A few of the identified cytomegalovirus-associated TCR beta chains were confirmed in vitro to be specific for cytomegalovirus antigens. The sequencing pipeline was judged likely to have produced a cluster of highly shared sequence variants as a technical artifact. According to a later analysis, most CMV-associated TCR beta chains appeared to be HLA-restricted, and the HLA associations seemed to be driven largely by CMV exposure. A later analysis found that TCR association rates varied across HLA loci, with DRB1 alleles showing the most associated TCRs and HLA-C alleles the fewest. Broadly in line with IMGT annotations, most TCR beta V segments showed up in productive rearrangements about 90% or about 30% of the time in an earlier analysis of about 500 of the donors. Correlated functional status among segregating V segments might be attributable to linkage disequilibrium, but an unknown experimental factor could not be ruled out. HLA typing was unavailable for some donors at each locus, so association tests used only the typed subset. The 87-base-pair reads could not distinguish some IMGT-functional V segments, including TRBV6-2 and TRBV6-3, so those segments were excluded. According to a later genetic analysis, donors in an Asian-associated ancestry cluster had fewer N-insertions in productive TCRs than the approximately 630-donor mean.

In total, approximately 700 healthy bone marrow donors made up the cohort. At the time of sampling, all cohort members were nominally healthy, though unrecorded immune exposures were likely present. CMV serostatus was recorded as positive for 250 to 300 and negative for about half of the 666 cohort members, whereas no CMV serostatus was recorded for the donor in question. Every donor gave a peripheral blood sample, and the peripheral blood mononuclear cells from that sample were used for TCR beta sequencing. The Qiagen DNeasy Blood Extraction Kit was used to extract genomic DNA from the blood cell samples. Library construction relied on the immunoSEQ multiplex PCR assay. The multiplex PCR relied on a mix of 60 forward primers for TCR Vbeta segments and 13 reverse primers for TCR Jbeta segments. Amplification of the CDR3 region of rearranged TCR beta genes was performed with a multiplex PCR assay on genomic DNA. On the Illumina HiSeq System, the amplified TCR beta libraries were sequenced as 87-base-pair reads. Turning to the authors' computational methods: A later analysis counted about 80 million unique TCR beta chains across the 550 to 800 repertoires, and roughly 11 million of these chains were shared by at least two donors. To remove PCR and sequencing errors, raw reads were error-corrected and collapsed into unique sequences using a nearest-neighbor algorithm that merged closely related sequences. V, D and J gene segments were assigned by aligning CDR3 sequences to IMGT reference sequences. Each retained sequence needed at least a six-nucleotide match to both a V gene segment and a J gene segment. Rearrangements were called productive when the CDR3 lacked stop codons and stayed in frame with V and J; all others were non-productive. Following IMGT convention, CDR3 was defined as the stretch from the second conserved V-encoded cysteine to the conserved J-encoded phenylalanine. The earlier analysis of 550 to 650 of the donors excluded any sequence lacking an unambiguous match to a single V gene segment. In an earlier analysis of approximately 550 of the donors, V segments were called functional above 56.7% productive rearrangements and were called segregating when the between-donor standard deviation exceeded 5%. A statistical classification framework was built for diagnosing cytomegalovirus status from the catalog of TCR beta chain sequences. In a later analysis, V and J genes were assigned by comparing TCR nucleotide sequences against IMGT/GENE-DB human TR gene sequences. The TCRdist pipeline was used in a later analysis to assign CDR3 sequences and most-parsimonious VDJ recombination scenarios. A later analysis defined each TCR beta chain by its CDR3 amino acid sequence plus V-gene family, and excluded reads lacking a unique V-gene family. To address suspected cross-contamination and a sequencing artifact, a later analysis removed a few hundred highly shared, low-generation-probability nucleotide sequences. In a later analysis, a clonal expansion index was calculated for each public chain from normalized within-repertoire ranks of inferred template counts. Generation probabilities in a later analysis came from a VDJ recombination model fitted to out-of-frame rearrangements, and those results were checked against IGoR. A later analysis scored TCR-TCR, TCR-HLA and TCR-CMV co-occurrence with hypergeometric tests, applying a repertoire-size bias correction to TCR pairs. In a later analysis, false discovery rates were estimated by permuting HLA or CMV assignments 20 times. A later analysis grouped co-occurring TCRs with DBSCAN, adding TCRdist sequence similarity when clustering within HLA-allele-positive subsets. Co-occurrence clustering excluded repertoires with fewer than 30,000 or more than 120,000 public chains, plus five with anomalous nucleotide sharing. As stored in TCRdb, this immuneACCESS dataset retains in-frame rearrangements with V and J assigned. A fraction of the clones does not appear; measured against another copy, unresolved V genes explain less than half of the discrepancy, and the remainder lacks a known reason. V, J and clone size reflect that table, while D and trimming were determined from the DNA. For this sample there are tens of thousands of clones; approximately 80% appear just once. 1.6% of the sample is in the top ten clones.

Recombination linked TRBV6-5 to TRBJ2-7; 9 nucleotides in the junction match TRBD2. This receptor was obtained from a human donor in good health. What was sequenced was PBMCs. The DNA is as follows: TGTGCCAGCAGTTACAAGGGGGCGGGAGGGAACTACGAGCAGTACTTC. Its protein product is CASSYKGAGGNYEQYF.